One sample yielded the 12 T cell receptor beta chains listed below, sequenced in a study of blood T cell repertoires in COVID-19. Some clones are missing from TCRdb's copy, which holds only in-frame ones; the method was immunoSEQ multiplex PCR. The data show tens of thousands of clones, 87% seen once. The sample consisted of peripheral blood. The receptors originated from a human donor in a cohort sampled during active COVID-19.

This chain uses TRBV24-1 with TRBJ1-1; 10 bases match TRBD1. Unmatched junction bases numbered 5, after V lost 3 bases and J lost 5 bases. CDR3 length: 15 residues. Per germline, CDR1 KGHDR and CDR2 SFDVKD. The CDR3 sequence: CATSDPGQGRTEAFF. The CDR3 bases are TGTGCCACCAGTGATCCGGGACAGGGGAGGACTGAAGCTTTCTTT.

The rearrangement joins TRBV6-5 to TRBJ1-6; D not certain. Trimming took 6 bases from V and 0 from J, leaving 9 bases between them. The CDR3 has 15 residues. CDR1 and CDR2 from the germline V gene are MNHEY and SVGAGI. Here the CDR3 DNA reads TGTGCCAGCAGATCAGGTTACTCCTATAATTCACCCCTCCACTTT. Its protein product is CASRSGYSYNSPLHF.

The rearrangement uses TRBV5-4 and TRBJ2-5, with 9 bases identical to TRBD1. Unmatched junction bases numbered 8, after V lost 2 bases and J lost 6 bases. The CDR3 is 15 amino acids. CDR1 SGHNT and CDR2 YYREEE come from the germline V gene (reference sequence). In nucleotides, the CDR3 is TGTGCCAGCAGCTTTGCCGGGACAGGGCGGCAGACCCAGTACTTC. Translated: CASSFAGTGRQTQYF.

This clone was recorded a few times. V and J are TRBV24-1 and TRBJ1-3; D not resolved. The CDR3 runs 13 residues. Trimming cost V 2 bases and J 2 bases, with 3 bases left between them. The germline V gene has CDR1 KGHDR and CDR2 SFDVKD. The CDR3: CATSDSTGNTIYF. The CDR3 DNA reads TGTGCCACCAGTGATTCTACTGGAAACACCATATATTTT.

Here the CDR3 reads CASSLVGRAETQYF. The CDR3 region has the DNA TGCGCCAGCAGCTTGGTTGGCAGGGCGGAGACCCAGTACTTC. The V gene is TRBV5-1, the J gene TRBJ2-5, with a possible D match to TRBD1 (5 bases). The CDR3 length is 14 residues. The V and J ends lost 0 bases and 5 bases respectively, with 11 bases between them. In germline, CDR1 is SGHRS, CDR2 YFSETQ.

The chain links TRBV7-9 to TRBJ1-5, with a possible D match to TRBD1 (5 bases). With 5 bases removed from V and 4 bases from J, the gap between germline ends came to 12 bases. The germline V gene encodes CDR1 SEHNR and CDR2 FQNEAQ (reference sequence). The CDR3 is 14 residues long. The CDR3 loop is CASSPSTVNQPQHF. The CDR3 region has the DNA TGTGCCAGCAGCCCCTCGACAGTGAATCAGCCCCAGCATTTT.

This clone was seen only once. The CDR3 bases are TGTGCCATCAGTGACAGGGGGGTGAATTCACCCCTCCACTTT. Its protein is CAISDRGVNSPLHF. The chain joins TRBV10-3 to TRBJ1-6, with 7 bases identical to TRBD1. The junction had 3 bases not matched to a gene; V was cut back by 3 bases and J by 7 bases. The CDR3 spans 14 residues. Germline V CDR1 and CDR2: ENHRY, SYGVKD.

In this sample, this clone turned up a few times. The chain combines TRBV7-8 with TRBJ2-5; no clear D gene. The CDR3 loop spans 12 amino acids. V was cut by 6 bases and J by 3 bases, with 8 bases left in between. Germline CDR1 SGHVS, CDR2 FQNEAQ. For the CDR3, the DNA is TGTGCCAGCAGGGCCTCCGAAGAGACCCAGTACTTC. Protein: CASRASEETQYF.

The chain employs TRBV7-2 and TRBJ1-6; the match to TRBD1 covers 8 bases. Germline-derived CDR1 and CDR2 are SGHTA and FQGNSA. CDR3 length equals 15 residues. The junction had 8 bases not matched to a gene; V was cut back by 7 bases and J by 6 bases. The CDR3 loop reads CASTEQGQANSPLHF. The CDR3 nucleotides read TGTGCCAGCACAGAACAGGGACAGGCTAATTCACCCCTCCACTTT.

The chain couples TRBV9 to TRBJ2-3; D is possibly TRBD1 (5 bases). The germline V and J ends were trimmed by 4 bases and 0 bases, with 9 bases remaining between them. The V gene's germline CDR1 is SGDLS and CDR2 YYNGEE. The CDR3 is 14 amino acids. The CDR3 loop is CASSTRQSTDTQYF. For the CDR3, the DNA is TGTGCCAGCAGCACCCGACAGAGCACAGATACGCAGTATTTT.

The rearrangement uses TRBV7-2 and TRBJ2-2; the D gene is possibly TRBD1 (5 bases). V was cut by 0 bases and J by 3 bases, with 8 bases left in between. The CDR3 runs to 15 residues. Germline CDR1 SGHTA, CDR2 FQGNSA. In DNA form, the CDR3 reads TGTGCCAGCAGCTTAGCGCAAGGGGACACCGGGGAGCTGTTTTTT. Protein product: CASSLAQGDTGELFF.

The J gene is TRBJ2-7, the V gene TRBV2, with TRBD1 matching 10 bases. CDR3 size: 14 residues. The V and J ends lost 4 bases and 5 bases, in that order; junction bases with no gene match: 5. The germline V gene encodes CDR1 SNHLY and CDR2 FYNNEI. CDR3 amino acids: CASSGGQGSDEQYF. CDR3 nucleotide sequence: TGTGCCAGCAGTGGGGGACAGGGGTCAGACGAGCAGTACTTC. The entire variable domain, with the rest obtained from reference TRBV2 and TRBJ2-7, is as follows: EPEVTQTPSHQVTQMGQEVILRCVPISNHLYFYWYRQILGQKVEFLVSFYNNEISEKSEIFDDQFSVERPDGSNFTLKIRSTKLEDSAMYFCASSGGQGSDEQYFGPGTRLTVT.